This T cell receptor beta chain appears in the sequencing data of a study of T cells in Graves' hyperthyroidism and ophthalmopathy. This clonotype has ten or more counts. Between the trimmed V and J ends, which lost 1 base and 4 bases, there was a span of 19 bases. Germline V CDR1 and CDR2: GTSNPN, SVGIG (reference sequence). The CDR3 consists of 16 residues. TCR beta CDR3 regions were amplified from RNA. The TCR CDR3 first-round RT-PCR relied on the HTBI primer set. TCRdb passed the multiplex PCR reads through MiXCR, listing each CDR3 protein once. The sample records 620,000 or so distinct CDR3 sequences, about 14% being singletons.

The clonotype originates from a woman between 45 and 65 years old with Graves' ophthalmopathy. This rearrangement joins TRBV30 to TRBJ1-1; D might be TRBD1 (6 bases). What was sequenced was blood. The chain's CDR3 is CAWSDPGGARSTEAFF. For the CDR3, the DNA is TGTGCCTGGAGTGATCCGGGGGGCGCGCGGAGCACTGAAGCTTTCTTT.